The 30 T cell receptor beta chains given below trace back to one sample, sequenced in a study of CD8+ T cells in alopecia areata. Following extraction, RNA underwent reverse transcription to cDNA, which served as the sequencing template. The table came from immunoSEQ multiplex PCR; TCRdb's copy has only in-frame clones and leaves some out. Of some 170,000 clones in the sample, about 70% were seen once. Sequencing was performed on CD8+ T cells sorted from blood, taken at week 0. These receptors were obtained from a human donor with alopecia areata.

This clone was picked up a small number of times. The chain has TRBV2 and TRBJ2-2; 10 bases match TRBD1. The V gene's germline CDR1 is SNHLY and CDR2 FYNNEI. V trimming: 6 bases; J trimming: 6 bases; junction bases outside the gene matches: 4. CDR3 length: 14 residues. CDR3 protein: CASSWDRGSGELFF. The CDR3 DNA reads as TGTGCCAGCAGCTGGGACAGGGGATCCGGGGAGCTGTTTTTT.

This sequence joins TRBV5-6 and TRBJ2-7, with TRBD2 matching 8 bases. With 4 bases clipped from V and 2 bases from J, the junction kept 2 bases outside the gene matches. The length of the CDR3 is 13 residues. Germline V CDR1 and CDR2: SGHDT, YYEEEE. The CDR3 DNA is TGTGCCAGCAGCCAGGGACTAGCCTACGAGCAGTACTTC. Translation gives CASSQGLAYEQYF.

A few counts support this clone. The chain has TRBV30 and TRBJ2-2, with TRBD2 identical over 8 bases. The V gene end was trimmed by 1 base and the J gene end by 3 bases; junction bases not matched to a gene: 7. The CDR3 consists of 16 residues. Germline CDR1 and CDR2: GTSNPN and SVGIG (reference sequence). The CDR3 DNA sequence: TGTGCCTGGAGTGCGGGACTAGGGACCCACACCGGGGAGCTGTTTTTT. It is translated as CAWSAGLGTHTGELFF. Full variable domain (remainder filled in from reference TRBV30 and TRBJ2-2): SQTIHQWPATLVQPVGSPLSLECTVEGTSNPNLYWYRQAAGRGLQLLFYSVGIGQISSEVPQNLSASRPQDRQFILSSKKLLLSDSGFYLCAWSAGLGTHTGELFFGEGSRLTVL.

The gene calls are TRBV29-1 and TRBJ1-2; 7 nucleotides match TRBD1. CDR1 is SQVTM, CDR2 ANQGSEA, per germline. The CDR3 runs 14 residues. J gave up 2 bases and V 1 base, and 4 bases lay outside the gene matches. Written as DNA, the CDR3 is TGCAGCGTTGAAGCAGAGGGACAGAACTATGGCTACACCTTC. It specifies CSVEAEGQNYGYTF.

The rearrangement joins TRBV10-2 to TRBJ2-5; D remains ambiguous. CDR3 length equals 12 residues. Per the germline V gene, CDR1 is WSHSY and CDR2 is SAAADI. Trimming removed 6 bases at V and 2 bases at J, with 7 bases between. CDR3 sequence (DNA): TGCGCCAGCAGGTCCGTACAAGAGACCCAGTACTTC. Its protein is CASRSVQETQYF.

This chain connects TRBV29-1 to TRBJ2-1; 11 nucleotides line up with TRBD2. V dropped 6 bases and J dropped 8; count of bases not matched to a gene: 6. CDR3 length: 13 residues. From germline, CDR1 is SQVTM and CDR2 ANQGSEA. CDR3 region: CSVVAGGIDEQFF. The CDR3 nucleotides are TGCAGCGTCGTAGCGGGGGGGATCGATGAGCAGTTCTTC.

V usage is TRBV6-5 and J usage is TRBJ2-1; 8 bases match TRBD1. Germline V gives CDR1 MNHEY, CDR2 SVGAGI. J gave up 8 bases and V 2 bases, and 2 bases lay outside the gene matches. The CDR3 runs 13 residues. The CDR3 sequence is CASSYTTGDEQFF. CDR3 coding DNA: TGTGCCAGCAGTTACACGACAGGGGATGAGCAGTTCTTC.

V is TRBV29-1 and J is TRBJ1-2; D call uncertain. V was shortened by 5 bases and J by 2 bases, with 12 bases between the two germline ends. The CDR3 runs 13 residues. Germline values: CDR1 SQVTM, CDR2 ANQGSEA. The CDR3 sequence is CSVREGPNYGYTF. Written as DNA, the CDR3 is TGCAGCGTTCGGGAAGGGCCGAACTATGGCTACACCTTC.

This clone was counted only a few times. V usage is TRBV27 and J usage is TRBJ1-2; D may be TRBD1 (6 bases). Trimming shortened V by 6 bases and J by 4 bases, and 18 bases separated the two germline ends. The germline V gene encodes CDR1 MNHEY and CDR2 SMNVEV (reference sequence). The CDR3 has 15 amino acids. CDR3 in amino acids: CASSPTGSLLYGYTF. CDR3 in DNA: TGTGCCAGCAGCCCCACAGGGTCCCTCCTCTATGGCTACACCTTC.

The chain is built from TRBV30 and TRBJ2-2; no firm D call. CDR1 is GTSNPN and CDR2 is SVGIG in the germline V gene (reference sequence). Trimming cost V 4 bases and J 1 base, with 13 bases left between them. The CDR3 runs to 15 residues. CDR3 loop: CAWTGGIQNTGELFF. Written as DNA, the CDR3 is TGTGCCTGGACGGGTGGGATACAGAACACCGGGGAGCTGTTTTTT.

The V call is TRBV29-1, the J call TRBJ1-2; 12 bases are a match to TRBD1. Trimming took 5 bases from V and 2 from J; bases not matched to a gene: 6. From germline, CDR1 is SQVTM and CDR2 ANQGSEA. The CDR3 covers 15 residues. The CDR3 bases are TGCAGCGTTATTGGGGACAGGGGGCTCAACTATGGCTACACCTTC. This gives the protein CSVIGDRGLNYGYTF.

This rearrangement joins TRBV10-3 to TRBJ1-2, with 10 bases lining up with TRBD1. With 6 bases clipped from V and 2 bases from J, the junction kept 9 bases outside the gene matches. The CDR3 runs to 16 residues. Looked up from germline, CDR1 is ENHRY and CDR2 is SYGVKD. Here the CDR3 DNA reads TGTGCCATCAGGAGACAGGGGGCCGAATTAAACTATGGCTACACCTTC. This codes for CAIRRQGAELNYGYTF.

This clone has just a few counts. This rearrangement joins TRBV13 to TRBJ1-1, with a possible D match to TRBD1 (6 bases). Deletions cut 5 bases from V and 5 bases from J, with 15 bases between. Germline CDR1 PRHDT, CDR2 FYEKMQ (reference sequence). This CDR3 comprises 14 residues. The CDR3 spells CASSPRGGGTEAFF. Here the CDR3 DNA reads TGTGCCAGCAGCCCCCGAGGGGGAGGTACTGAAGCTTTCTTT.

The genes are TRBV7-9 and TRBJ1-1; maybe TRBD1 (6 bases). The CDR3 is made up of 15 amino acids. CDR1 is SEHNR, CDR2 FQNEAQ, per germline (reference sequence). V was clipped by 5 bases and J by 1 base, with 14 bases between them. This CDR3 reads CASSGHKDRNTEAFF. For the CDR3, the DNA is TGTGCCAGCAGCGGTCACAAGGACAGGAACACTGAAGCTTTCTTT.

The chain couples TRBV25-1 to TRBJ1-2; possibly TRBD1 for D (5 bases). Trimming cost V 8 bases and J 5 bases, with 15 bases left between them. In germline, CDR1 is MGHDK, CDR2 SYGVNS. The CDR3 spans 13 residues. The CDR3 is CASQGQGGYGYTF. The CDR3 DNA reads TGTGCCAGCCAAGGGCAGGGCGGGTATGGCTACACCTTC.

The V call is TRBV13, the J call TRBJ2-3, with D unresolved. The length of the CDR3 is 14 residues. V lost 10 bases and J lost 0, with 14 bases in between. CDR1 and CDR2 (germline): PRHDT, FYEKMQ (reference sequence). The CDR3 DNA is TGTGCCATCCGTGGCGTCACAAGCACAGATACGCAGTATTTT. This codes for CAIRGVTSTDTQYF.

The chain carries TRBV30 and TRBJ1-2; 8 bases fit TRBD1. Trimming at V came to 4 bases and at J to 4 bases, leaving 14 bases not matched to a gene. The CDR3 contains 16 residues. The germline CDR1 and CDR2 sequences are GTSNPN and SVGIG (reference sequence). The DNA of the CDR3 is TGTGCCTGGAAGTTGCGGGGGGACAGGAAAATCTATGGCTACACCTTC. It yields the protein CAWKLRGDRKIYGYTF.

The rearrangement links TRBV6-1 to TRBJ2-1; 8 positions match TRBD2. Germline values: CDR1 MNHNS, CDR2 SASEGT. CDR3 length: 16 residues. The V gene end was trimmed by 4 bases and the J gene end by 3 bases; junction bases not matched to a gene: 8. The CDR3 loop is CASSVAGGLVYNEQFF. The DNA of the CDR3 is TGTGCCAGCAGTGTTGCGGGGGGCCTAGTCTACAATGAGCAGTTCTTC.

In DNA form, the CDR3 reads TGTGCCAGCAGCACTGACAGGGTCTCCTACAATGAGCAGTTCTTC. Amino acid sequence: CASSTDRVSYNEQFF. V is TRBV6-5 and J is TRBJ2-1, with TRBD1 matching 7 bases. Trimming removed 6 bases from V and 0 bases from J; junction bases left unmatched: 5. The length of the CDR3 is 15 residues. CDR1 is MNHEY, CDR2 SVGAGI, per germline.

The J gene is TRBJ1-1, the V gene TRBV30, with D hard to call. Germline CDR1 reads GTSNPN; CDR2 reads SVGIG (reference sequence). The length of the CDR3 is 20 residues. V shed 4 bases and J shed 0 bases, with 30 bases lying between them. The CDR3 spells CAWTNPSGPPPRALNTEAFF. The CDR3, as DNA: TGTGCCTGGACTAACCCCTCCGGACCACCGCCTAGGGCGTTGAACACTGAAGCTTTCTTT.

This clone was seen a few times. The chain recombines TRBV9 with TRBJ2-3; D perhaps matches TRBD1 (6 bases). The CDR3 is made up of 15 amino acids. V lost 4 bases to trimming and J lost 2 bases, with 14 bases between them. The germline gives CDR1 SGDLS, CDR2 YYNGEE. The CDR3 sequence: CASSTTGSPTDTQYF. Here the CDR3 DNA reads TGTGCCAGCAGCACCACAGGGAGCCCCACAGATACGCAGTATTTT.

V is TRBV27 and J is TRBJ1-5; D is ambiguous. CDR1 is MNHEY, CDR2 SMNVEV, per germline (reference sequence). The CDR3 covers 13 residues. V lost 2 bases and J lost 2, with 4 bases in between. The chain's CDR3 is CASSLDGNQPQHF. The DNA of the CDR3 is TGTGCCAGCAGTTTAGATGGCAATCAGCCCCAGCATTTT.

The chain carries TRBV25-1 and TRBJ1-1; the D gene is possibly TRBD1 (5 bases). V was clipped by 5 bases and J by 5 bases, with 18 bases between them. Germline CDR1 MGHDK, CDR2 SYGVNS. CDR3 length: 15 residues. The CDR3 nucleotides read TGTGCCAGCAGTCCTAGTATGAGGGGAAGGACTGAAGCTTTCTTT. Translated: CASSPSMRGRTEAFF.

The count of this clone is one. This rearrangement joins TRBV19 to TRBJ1-1; D gene uncertain. This CDR3 has 13 residues. Germline loops: CDR1 LNHDA, CDR2 SQIVND (reference sequence). V lost 1 base and J 5 bases, leaving 8 bases between the germline ends. The CDR3, as DNA: TGTGCCAGTAGTATAGCTGGAGGGACTGAAGCTTTCTTT. Its protein is CASSIAGGTEAFF.

The V call is TRBV5-1, the J call TRBJ2-7, with D perhaps TRBD1 (6 bases). The CDR3 has 12 residues. V lost 3 bases to trimming and J lost 6 bases, with 10 bases between them. The germline V gene encodes CDR1 SGHRS and CDR2 YFSETQ. The DNA of the CDR3 is TGCGCCAGCAGCTCACAGGGTCCCGAGCAGTACTTC. It is translated as CASSSQGPEQYF.

This clone was detected a few times. CDR3 sequence: CASSSYAGGRNEQYF. CDR3 bases: TGTGCCAGCAGCTCATACGCGGGGGGTAGGAACGAGCAGTACTTC. The chain employs TRBV7-9 and TRBJ2-7; 8 positions agree with TRBD2. CDR1 SEHNR and CDR2 FQNEAQ come from the germline V gene (reference sequence). V lost 4 bases to trimming and J lost 5 bases; unmatched junction nucleotides: 10. This CDR3 comprises 15 residues.

The J gene is TRBJ2-7, the V gene TRBV18; TRBD1 is a possible D gene (5 bases). This CDR3 has 14 amino acids. V was clipped by 3 bases and J by 2 bases, with 11 bases between them. Germline CDR1 reads KGHSH; CDR2 reads LQKENI. The DNA of the CDR3 is TGTGCCAGCTCACCCGACAGTGAAGCCTACGAGCAGTACTTC. This translates into CASSPDSEAYEQYF.

This clone has just a few counts. The chain couples TRBV15 to TRBJ2-2; the match to TRBD1 covers 8 bases. CDR1 LNHNV and CDR2 YYDKDF come from the germline V gene (reference sequence). CDR3 size: 16 residues. The V gene end was trimmed by 3 bases and the J gene end by 4 bases; junction bases not matched to a gene: 7. CDR3 sequence: CATSRDREVGTGELFF. In DNA form, the CDR3 reads TGTGCCACCAGCAGGGACAGGGAAGTCGGCACCGGGGAGCTGTTTTTT.

The chain links TRBV7-9 to TRBJ2-5, with 8 bases lining up with TRBD2. The V segment lost 5 bases and the J segment 5 bases; nucleotides outside the gene matches: 7. This CDR3 has 14 amino acids. Looked up from germline, CDR1 is SEHNR and CDR2 is FQNEAQ (reference sequence). The CDR3 DNA sequence: TGTGCCAGCAGCGACCTCCGGGGGGGCGAGACCCAGTACTTC. This codes for CASSDLRGGETQYF.

The V and J genes are TRBV12-5 and TRBJ1-2; D remains unclear. The CDR3 is made up of 13 amino acids. The germline V gene has CDR1 LGHNT and CDR2 FRNRAP. Trimming removed 7 bases from V and 0 bases from J, with 9 bases in between. CDR3 bases: TGTGCTAGTGCCGACCTAGCTAACTATGGCTACACCTTC. Protein product: CASADLANYGYTF.